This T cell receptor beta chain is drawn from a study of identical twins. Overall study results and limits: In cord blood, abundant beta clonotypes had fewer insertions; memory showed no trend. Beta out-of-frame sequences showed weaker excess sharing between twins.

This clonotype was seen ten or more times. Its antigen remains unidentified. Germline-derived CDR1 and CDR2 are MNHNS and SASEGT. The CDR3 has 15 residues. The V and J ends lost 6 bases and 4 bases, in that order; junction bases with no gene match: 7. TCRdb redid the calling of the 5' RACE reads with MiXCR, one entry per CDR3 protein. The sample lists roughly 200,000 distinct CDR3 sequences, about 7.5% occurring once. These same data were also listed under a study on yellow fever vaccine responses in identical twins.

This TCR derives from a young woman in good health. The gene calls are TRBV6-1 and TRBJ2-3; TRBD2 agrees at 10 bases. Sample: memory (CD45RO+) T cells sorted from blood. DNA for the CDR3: TGTGCCAGCAGGGGCTCCGGACTAGCGGCAGATACGCAGTATTTT. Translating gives CASRGSGLAADTQYF.